The 27 T cell receptor beta chains below all came from one sample that was sequenced in a study of multiple sclerosis patients with progressive multifocal leukoencephalopathy. The data were produced by immunoSEQ multiplex PCR, yet TCRdb's version contains in-frame clones alone and is incomplete. Here the sample spans around 30,000 clones, 90% being singletons. Time point noted: 12 to 13 months of natalizumab therapy. The starting material was PBMCs, obtained from a patient treated with natalizumab. The receptors come from a human donor with multiple sclerosis.

The V gene is TRBV9, the J gene TRBJ1-2; D is ambiguous. The V and J ends lost 3 bases and 8 bases respectively, with 20 bases between them. In germline, CDR1 is SGDLS, CDR2 YYNGEE. The CDR3 consists of 15 residues. CDR3 sequence (DNA): TGTGCCAGCAGCGGACCCCCGGCCGTCAAAAGGGGCTACACCTTC. Its translation is CASSGPPAVKRGYTF. Combining the CDR3 with reference TRBV9 and TRBJ1-2 gives the whole variable domain DSGVTQTPKHLITATGQRVTLRCSPRSGDLSVYWYQQSLDQGLQFLIQYYNGEERAKGNILERFSAQQFPDLHSELNLSSLELGDSALYFCASSGPPAVKRGYTFGSGTRLTVV.

V usage is TRBV7-9 and J usage is TRBJ2-7; perhaps TRBD1 as D (5 bases). The CDR3 has 13 residues. The ends were cut back, 4 bases at V and 8 bases at J, with 15 bases in the middle. Germline CDR1 is SEHNR and CDR2 is FQNEAQ (reference sequence). In nucleotides, the CDR3 is TGTGCCAGCAGCTCCAGACAGAGCATCCAGCAGTACTTC. It specifies CASSSRQSIQQYF.

This clone showed up just a few times. V gene TRBV5-6 combines with J gene TRBJ2-3; 8 bases are a match to TRBD1. The V gene end was trimmed by 0 bases and the J gene end by 5 bases; junction bases not matched to a gene: 2. Germline V CDR1 and CDR2: SGHDT, YYEEEE. The CDR3 loop spans 14 amino acids. The CDR3 nucleotides are TGTGCCAGCAGCTTGGCACAGGGGGAAGATACGCAGTATTTT. Encoded protein: CASSLAQGEDTQYF.

In DNA form, the CDR3 reads TGTGCCAGCAGTTTATTGAGACGTTCGGGGACTGAAGCTTTCTTT. It yields the protein CASSLLRRSGTEAFF. The chain employs TRBV27 and TRBJ1-1, with D unresolved. The CDR3 extends over 15 amino acids. The V gene lost 1 base and the J gene lost 5 bases, with 14 bases spanning the gap. Germline V CDR1 and CDR2: MNHEY, SMNVEV (reference sequence).

Turning to this clone: An end of the junction differs from the germline gene, which may be a read error. This chain links TRBV7-6 with TRBJ2-5; TRBD2 agrees at 13 bases. This CDR3 has 13 amino acids. CDR1 SGHVS and CDR2 FNYEAQ come from the germline V gene. This CDR3 reads CASSYTSGGEYHF. The CDR3 DNA follows: TGTGCCAGCAGCTATACTAGCGGGGGGGAGTATCACTTC.

The chain carries TRBV2 and TRBJ1-2; D is ambiguous. This CDR3 is built from 13 residues. The germline gives CDR1 SNHLY, CDR2 FYNNEI. Between the trimmed V and J ends, which lost 6 bases and 8 bases, there was a span of 16 bases. Here the CDR3 reads CASSATASGGYTF. The CDR3 region has the DNA TGTGCCAGCAGCGCCACAGCCTCTGGAGGCTACACCTTC.

The CDR3 sequence: CASTTSSYNSPLHF. CDR3 nucleotide sequence: TGTGCCAGCACCACCAGCTCCTATAATTCACCCCTCCACTTT. This chain uses TRBV28 with TRBJ1-6; D remains unclear. Per the germline V gene, CDR1 is MDHEN and CDR2 is SYDVKM. With 7 bases removed from V and 0 bases from J, the gap between germline ends came to 7 bases. The CDR3 consists of 14 residues.

The chain combines TRBV5-8 with TRBJ1-1, with TRBD1 as a possible D gene (6 bases). V lost 4 bases, J lost 3 bases, and 13 bases lay in between. Per the germline V gene, CDR1 is SGHTS and CDR2 is YDEGEE. There are 14 residues in the CDR3. CDR3 residues: CASSVGAGDTEAFF. In nucleotides, the CDR3 is TGTGCCAGCAGCGTGGGGGCAGGGGACACTGAAGCTTTCTTT. Combining the CDR3 with reference TRBV5-8 and TRBJ1-1 gives the whole variable domain EAGVTQSPTHLIKTRGQQATLRCSPISGHTSVYWYQQALGLGLQFLLWYDEGEERNRGNFPPRFSGRQFPNYSSELNVNALELEDSALYLCASSVGAGDTEAFFGQGTRLTVV.

The chain links TRBV7-2 to TRBJ2-7; the D gene is possibly TRBD1 (6 bases). The germline V and J ends were trimmed by 5 bases and 2 bases, with 13 bases remaining between them. Germline V gives CDR1 SGHTA, CDR2 FQGNSA. This CDR3 is built from 14 residues. CDR3 region: CASSRQVGTYEQYF. In DNA, the CDR3 is TGTGCCAGCAGCAGACAGGTAGGAACCTACGAGCAGTACTTC.

The genes are TRBV19 and TRBJ2-7, with 13 bases matching TRBD2. J was trimmed by 1 base and V by 5 bases; bases with no gene match: 5. In germline, CDR1 is LNHDA, CDR2 SQIVND (reference sequence). This CDR3 spans 16 amino acids. CDR3 amino acids: CASSQTSGGPSYEQYF. The CDR3 bases are TGTGCCAGTAGTCAGACTAGCGGGGGGCCTTCCTACGAGCAGTACTTC. Full variable domain (outside the CDR3, taken from reference TRBV19 and TRBJ2-7): DGGITQSPKYLFRKEGQNVTLSCEQNLNHDAMYWYRQDPGQGLRLIYYSQIVNDFQKGDIAEGYSVSREKKESFPLTVTSAQKNPTAFYLCASSQTSGGPSYEQYFGPGTRLTVT.

The genes are TRBV28 and TRBJ2-3; D remains unclear. The CDR3 contains 16 residues. V lost 3 bases and J 4 bases, leaving 17 bases between the germline ends. Per the germline V gene, CDR1 is MDHEN and CDR2 is SYDVKM. CDR3 residues: CASSFSPSRIPDTQYF. The CDR3 DNA reads TGTGCCAGCAGTTTCTCTCCATCACGGATTCCAGATACGCAGTATTTT.

The gene calls are TRBV5-6 and TRBJ2-2, with 10 bases aligning to TRBD1. The V gene's germline CDR1 is SGHDT and CDR2 YYEEEE. V was pared by 3 bases and J by 7 bases, with 3 bases of the junction left unmatched. The CDR3 covers 14 residues. DNA of the CDR3: TGTGCCAGCAGCTGGGACAGGGGAGGCGGGGAGCTGTTTTTT. Translating gives CASSWDRGGGELFF.

The chain is built from TRBV27 and TRBJ1-1; D not certain. The V end lost 6 bases, the J end lost 1 base, and 9 bases lay between the germline ends. This CDR3 spans 13 amino acids. From germline, CDR1 is MNHEY and CDR2 SMNVEV (reference sequence). The CDR3 region has the DNA TGTGCCAGCAGAGCGACGGGGAACACTGAAGCTTTCTTT. Protein sequence: CASRATGNTEAFF.

V gene TRBV29-1 combines with J gene TRBJ2-3; D gene ambiguous. The V gene's germline CDR1 is SQVTM and CDR2 ANQGSEA. This CDR3 comprises 11 residues. The V gene lost 4 bases and the J gene lost 4 bases, with 6 bases spanning the gap. In DNA, the CDR3 is TGCAGCGTTGGCCTTCCAGATACGCAGTATTTT. Translation gives CSVGLPDTQYF.

This clone occurred once. J is TRBJ2-2 and V is TRBV9; the D gene is possibly TRBD2 (6 bases). V dropped 1 base and J dropped 4 bases, with 20 bases sitting between them. The CDR3 totals 18 residues. The germline V gene has CDR1 SGDLS and CDR2 YYNGEE. The CDR3 region is CASSVRPGVQTSTGELFF. CDR3 DNA sequence: TGTGCCAGCAGCGTACGTCCTGGAGTACAGACTAGCACCGGGGAGCTGTTTTTT.

V is TRBV28 and J is TRBJ1-2; the D gene is possibly TRBD1 (6 bases). Germline-derived CDR1 and CDR2 are MDHEN and SYDVKM. V dropped 3 bases and J dropped 10 bases, with 15 bases sitting between them. The CDR3 totals 13 residues. This CDR3 reads CASSFRQGHLYTF. The CDR3 coding sequence is TGTGCCAGCAGTTTCAGGCAGGGGCACCTCTACACCTTC.

The sample holds a few counts of this clone. The genes are TRBV21-1 and TRBJ2-7; TRBD2, as called in the table, went unchecked against the DNA. TRBV21-1 is an annotated pseudogene. This CDR3 comprises 18 residues. The CDR3 is CASSKDEAGEYGTYEQYF. The CDR3 DNA reads TGTGCCAGCAGCAAAGACGAGGCCGGTGAGTACGGCACCTACGAGCAGTACTTC.

J is TRBJ2-5 and V is TRBV7-3; TRBD2 matches 13 bases. Germline assignment: CDR1 SGHTA and CDR2 FQGTGA. The V gene end was trimmed by 4 bases and the J gene end by 5 bases; junction bases not matched to a gene: 4. This CDR3 region has 15 residues. The CDR3 DNA reads TGTGCCAGCAGCTGGGGGACTAGCGGGGTCGAGACCCAGTACTTC. It translates to CASSWGTSGVETQYF.

The J gene is TRBJ2-5, the V gene TRBV6-6, with D possibly matching TRBD2 (6 bases). The CDR3 sequence is 12 residues long. V gave up 2 bases and J gave up 5 bases, with 6 bases separating them. Germline CDR1 is MNHNY and CDR2 is SVGAGI (reference sequence). The CDR3 DNA sequence: TGTGCCAGCAGTTACGGGAGGGAGACCCAGTACTTC. Translated: CASSYGRETQYF.

This clone has only a few counts. The chain is built from TRBV29-1 and TRBJ2-7, with TRBD1 identical over 11 bases. CDR3 size: 14 residues. Trimming at V came to 5 bases and at J to 2 bases, leaving 5 bases not matched to a gene. Germline CDR1 reads SQVTM; CDR2 reads ANQGSEA. The CDR3 bases are TGCAGCGTTACCGGACAGGGGGCGGCCTACGAGCAGTACTTC. Protein product: CSVTGQGAAYEQYF.

The chain has TRBV19 and TRBJ2-2; D possibly corresponds to TRBD2 (6 bases). From germline, CDR1 is LNHDA and CDR2 SQIVND (reference sequence). Trimming stripped 7 bases from V and 4 bases from J, with 13 bases between. The CDR3 is 14 amino acids. The CDR3 spells CASTSLAGTGELFF. The CDR3 DNA sequence: TGTGCCAGTACCTCACTAGCTGGCACCGGGGAGCTGTTTTTT.

The rearrangement uses TRBV29-1 and TRBJ1-2, with D possibly matching TRBD1 (5 bases). CDR3 length: 13 amino acids. The V gene's germline CDR1 is SQVTM and CDR2 ANQGSEA. Trimming shortened V by 7 bases and J by 6 bases, and 18 bases separated the two germline ends. The CDR3 reads CSGTSGRADGYTF. The CDR3 DNA follows: TGCAGCGGCACCTCAGGCAGGGCGGATGGCTACACCTTC.

The chain uses TRBV6-5 and TRBJ2-3; D is unresolved. CDR1 MNHEY and CDR2 SVGAGI come from the germline V gene. Trimming took off 3 bases at V and 2 bases at J, with 9 bases between the two ends. This CDR3 comprises 14 residues. CDR3 sequence (DNA): TGTGCCAGCAGTTATAAAGGGATCACAGATACGCAGTATTTT. This gives the protein CASSYKGITDTQYF.

V usage is TRBV6-1 and J usage is TRBJ1-1; perhaps TRBD1 as D (6 bases). V was clipped by 6 bases and J by 1 base, with 15 bases between them. Looked up from germline, CDR1 is MNHNS and CDR2 is SASEGT. The CDR3 has 15 amino acids. In nucleotides, the CDR3 is TGTGCCAGCAGGACCCGGGGGCTCCCGAACACTGAAGCTTTCTTT. Its protein is CASRTRGLPNTEAFF.

The chain is built from TRBV30 and TRBJ2-7; D might be TRBD1 or TRBD2, each matching 5 bases. Germline CDR1 and CDR2: GTSNPN and SVGIG (reference sequence). The CDR3 sequence is 13 residues long. Between the trimmed V and J ends, which lost 2 bases and 3 bases, there was a span of 11 bases. CDR3 DNA sequence: TGTGCCTGGAGTCGGGGACGGAACTACGAGCAGTACTTC. It is translated as CAWSRGRNYEQYF. Variable domain in full (rest from reference TRBV30 and TRBJ2-7): SQTIHQWPATLVQPVGSPLSLECTVEGTSNPNLYWYRQAAGRGLQLLFYSVGIGQISSEVPQNLSASRPQDRQFILSSKKLLLSDSGFYLCAWSRGRNYEQYFGPGTRLTVT.

The chain joins TRBV7-9 to TRBJ1-1; D unresolved. Germline V gene lookup returns CDR1 SEHNR and CDR2 FQNEAQ (reference sequence). Trimming removed 5 bases from V and 1 base from J, with 2 bases in between. The CDR3 contains 11 residues. This CDR3 reads CASSANTEAFF. Written as DNA, the CDR3 is TGTGCCAGCAGCGCGAACACTGAAGCTTTCTTT. Supplemented by reference TRBV7-9 and TRBJ1-1, the full variable domain reads DTGVSQNPRHKITKRGQNVTFRCDPISEHNRLYWYRQTLGQGPEFLTYFQNEAQLEKSRLLSDRFSAERPKGSFSTLEIQRTEQGDSAMYLCASSANTEAFFGQGTRLTVV.

CDR3 residues: CASSLPSGALEETQYF. The CDR3 DNA reads TGTGCCAGCAGCTTGCCGTCGGGGGCGCTAGAAGAGACCCAGTACTTC. This chain uses TRBV5-4 with TRBJ2-5; the D call may be TRBD1 or TRBD2 (6 bases each). The V end lost 1 base, the J end lost 3 bases, and 16 bases lay between the germline ends. Germline CDR1 reads SGHNT; CDR2 reads YYREEE (reference sequence). The CDR3 length is 16 residues.